This entry lists 4 T cell receptor beta chains sequenced from one sample in a study of T cell clonality in common variable immunodeficiency. This table comes from immunoSEQ multiplex PCR, and its TCRdb copy is limited to in-frame clones, with some not included. In total the sample includes about 66,000 clones, none of them seen once. The material sequenced was peripheral blood mononuclear cells. These TCRs come from a person aged 18 to 70 in good health.

At least ten counts were recorded for this clone. The read ends 3 residues shy of where the CDR3 ends; the end is completed using the germline J gene. This chain uses TRBV4-1 with TRBJ2-7; D is uncertain. CDR3 length equals 16 residues. CDR1 MGHRA and CDR2 YSYEKL come from the germline V gene. The V end was cut by 0 bases, the J end by 0 bases, with 12 bases between. Incomplete CDR3 DNA: TGCGCCAGCAGCCAAGAGACGCCCGCGGCCTCCTACGAG. This translates into CASSQETPAASYE. The full CDR3 is CASSQETPAASYEQYF.

This clone was seen at least ten times. Read sequence stops 3 residues before the CDR3 end, and the germline J gene provides the missing end. The J gene is TRBJ2-7, the V gene TRBV5-1, with 9 positions matching TRBD1. J gave up 0 bases and V 0 bases, and 1 base lay outside the gene matches. Per the germline V gene, CDR1 is SGHRS and CDR2 is YFSETQ. CDR3 length equals 15 residues. CDR3 DNA, as far as it was read: TGCGCCAGCAGCTTGGAGGACAGGGGCTCCTACGAG. It translates to CASSLEDRGSYE. The entire CDR3 protein is CASSLEDRGSYEQYF.

This clone was recorded many times. The read finishes 3 residues shy of the CDR3 end, and the germline J gene is used to complete it. The chain uses TRBV20-1 and TRBJ2-3, with D possibly TRBD2 on 6 matching bases. Per germline, CDR1 DFQATT and CDR2 SNEGSKA (reference sequence). The ends were cut back, 0 bases at V and 0 bases at J, with 16 bases in the middle. CDR3 length: 17 amino acids. The sequenced part of the CDR3 DNA is TGCAGTGCTAGAGATGCGGGACGCAGCGGGAGCACAGATACG. It is translated as CSARDAGRSGSTDT. The complete CDR3 reads CSARDAGRSGSTDTQYF.

This clone was counted at least ten times. The observed sequence ends 3 residues before the CDR3 terminus, with the missing tail filled in from the germline J gene. The J gene is TRBJ2-5, the V gene TRBV4-1, with D tentatively TRBD1 (5 bases). The CDR3 totals 15 residues. V lost 0 bases and J 7 bases, leaving 15 bases between the germline ends. Germline CDR1 reads MGHRA; CDR2 reads YSYEKL. CDR3 bases read: TGCGCCAGCAGCCAAGAGCTTCAGGGTTTTGGGACC. Protein: CASSQELQGFGT. The entire CDR3 protein is CASSQELQGFGTQYF.